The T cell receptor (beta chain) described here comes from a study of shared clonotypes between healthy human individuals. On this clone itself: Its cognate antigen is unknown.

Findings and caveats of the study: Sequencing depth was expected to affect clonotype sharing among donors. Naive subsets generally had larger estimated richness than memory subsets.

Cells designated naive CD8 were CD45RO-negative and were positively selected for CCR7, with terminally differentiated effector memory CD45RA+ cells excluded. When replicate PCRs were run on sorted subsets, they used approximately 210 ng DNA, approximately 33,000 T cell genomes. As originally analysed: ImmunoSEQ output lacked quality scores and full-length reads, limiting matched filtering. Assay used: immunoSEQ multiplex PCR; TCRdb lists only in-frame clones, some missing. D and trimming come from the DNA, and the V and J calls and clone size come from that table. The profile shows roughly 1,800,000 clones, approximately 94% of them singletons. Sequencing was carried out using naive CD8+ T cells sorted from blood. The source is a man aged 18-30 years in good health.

CDR3 sequence (DNA): TGTGCCAGCAACGAGGGACGCAATCAGCCCCAGCATTTT. As protein: CASNEGRNQPQHF. The J gene is TRBJ1-5, the V gene TRBV28, with D possibly TRBD1 on 5 matching bases. CDR3 length: 13 amino acids. V was pared by 7 bases and J by 2 bases, with 9 bases between. CDR1 is MDHEN and CDR2 is SYDVKM in the germline V gene.